The T cell receptor (beta chain) under discussion was sequenced for a study of T cells after yellow fever vaccination. At the level of the study: Preparing low-cell-number fractions relied on SMART-Seq v4 Ultra Low Input.

TCRdb analysed the 5' RACE reads with MiXCR anew, one entry per CDR3 protein. The sample holds about 400,000 distinct CDR3 sequences, 6.2% seen once. The germline V and J ends were trimmed by 0 bases and 5 bases, with 8 bases remaining between them. Germline CDR1 and CDR2: SGHDT and YYEEEE. The CDR3 loop spans 13 amino acids. Notes on this clonotype: The antigen is unknown.

Overall study results and limits: Although most clonotypes did not, a small share appeared in both CD4 and CD8 compartments. After the booster, roughly 96% of CD4 and more than 75% of CD8 primary-response clones were re-detected.

The V and J genes are TRBV5-6 and TRBJ2-5; D gene ambiguous. The sample in question was PBMCs, obtained 5 days after the yellow fever booster vaccination. This clonotype was obtained from a man aged 30 to 39 who received the YFV17D yellow fever vaccine. CDR3 residues: CASSLVVGETQYF. CDR3 DNA sequence: TGTGCCAGCAGCTTGGTGGTCGGGGAGACCCAGTACTTC.